This T cell receptor beta chain was captured in a study of blood T cell repertoires in COVID-19. Across the whole study: From T cells, B-cell-depleted T cells, or PBMCs came the material, which was cDNA or gDNA.

In the original processing: Researchers report that nucleated cell counts were estimated from reference gene primer amplification. Assay: immunoSEQ multiplex PCR; the TCRdb copy retains only in-frame clones and omits some. For V, J and clone size, that table is used; D and trimming come from the DNA. The table lists some 200,000 clones, just under 85% of them singletons. This clone showed up just a few times. Germline trimming cut 2 bases from V and 9 bases from J; bases unmatched to any gene: 5. The CDR3 spans 15 residues. In germline, CDR1 is MNHEY, CDR2 SVGAGI. The receptor's source is a woman in her thirties or forties with acute COVID-19. The sequencing sample was made of PBMCs or T cells enriched from blood (not recorded which). The chain joins TRBV6-5 to TRBJ2-2; 11 positions match TRBD2. Here the CDR3 reads CASSYEASGRRELFF. The DNA for the CDR3 is TGTGCCAGCAGTTACGAGGCTAGCGGGAGGCGGGAGCTGTTTTTT.